The 3 T cell receptor beta chains below all came from one sample that was sequenced in a study of healthy donors' naive CD4 and CD8 T cells. TCR libraries were built from approximately 0.45 ug of total RNA by linear amplification. Each CDR3 protein is one row after TCRdb ran MiXCR on the reads. The sample includes about 180,000 distinct CDR3 sequences, 65% to 80% of them seen just once. Sequenced sample: naive CD4+ and CD8+ T cells sorted from blood, pooled from several donors. Source of these receptors: a pool of human donors in good health; the sample pools cells from several healthy donors.

This clonotype was seen only a few times. This chain links TRBV19 with TRBJ1-5; TRBD1 is a possible D gene (5 bases). Germline assignment: CDR1 LNHDA and CDR2 SQIVND (reference sequence). The V end lost 6 bases, the J end lost 1 base, and 13 bases lay between the germline ends. This CDR3 region has 15 residues. The chain's CDR3 is CASRPTGGSNQPQHF. CDR3 DNA: TGTGCCAGTAGGCCCACAGGTGGCAGCAATCAGCCCCAGCATTTT.

V is TRBV29-1 and J is TRBJ2-7; D is unclear. There are 14 residues in the CDR3. Germline loops: CDR1 SQVTM, CDR2 ANQGSEA. V dropped 7 bases and J dropped 0 bases, with 16 bases sitting between them. The CDR3 protein is CSAINHPSSYEQYF. CDR3 DNA: TGCAGCGCGATCAACCACCCCAGCTCCTACGAGCAGTACTTC.

This chain uses TRBV6-6 with TRBJ1-3; unclear D gene. Per germline, CDR1 MNHNY and CDR2 SVGAGI (reference sequence). The CDR3 contains 14 residues. V was clipped by 6 bases and J by 0 bases, with 9 bases between them. CDR3 in amino acids: CASSAFSSGNTIYF. As DNA, the CDR3 is TGTGCCAGCAGCGCTTTTAGCTCTGGAAACACCATATATTTT.